Shown below are 29 T cell receptor beta chains from a single sample sequenced in a study of long-term antiretroviral therapy in people with HIV. Run at survey level, the immunoSEQ assay was version v3.0. TCRdb keeps only in-frame clones here, not all; method: immunoSEQ multiplex PCR. Among about 25,000 clones listed, about four fifths were seen once. The sequencing here drew on unsorted PBMCs, taken 3 years after starting antiretroviral therapy. Receptors originate from a man aged 18 to 29 with HIV.

This clone was observed once. This chain links TRBV2 with TRBJ1-1, with 7 bases identical to TRBD1. Trimming removed 5 bases from V and 7 bases from J; junction bases left unmatched: 7. Germline loops: CDR1 SNHLY, CDR2 FYNNEI. The CDR3 consists of 13 residues. CDR3 sequence reads: CASSPNRDSEAFF. The DNA for the CDR3 is TGTGCCAGCAGTCCAAATCGGGACAGTGAAGCTTTCTTT.

The CDR3 DNA reads TGTGCCAGCAGTTCCCCTTACAACAGGGGGGAAAAACTGTTTTTT. This sequence encodes CASSSPYNRGEKLFF. The chain joins TRBV28 to TRBJ1-4; 8 positions agree with TRBD1. Germline-derived CDR1 and CDR2 are MDHEN and SYDVKM. V trimming: 4 bases; J trimming: 8 bases; junction bases outside the gene matches: 9. This CDR3 has 15 residues.

V is TRBV9 and J is TRBJ1-2; 7 nucleotides match TRBD1. This CDR3 region has 15 residues. Germline V gene sequence: CDR1 SGDLS, CDR2 YYNGEE. Losses at the gene ends were 3 bases for V and 0 bases for J; bases not matched to a gene: 5. The CDR3 region has the DNA TGTGCCAGCAGCGCTTCCGGGACAGCTAACTATGGCTACACCTTC. It encodes CASSASGTANYGYTF.

The chain uses TRBV5-4 and TRBJ1-4; no firm D call. Between the trimmed V and J ends, which lost 5 bases and 4 bases, there was a span of 12 bases. Per the germline V gene, CDR1 is SGHNT and CDR2 is YYREEE (reference sequence). The CDR3 runs to 14 residues. The CDR3 DNA is TGTGCCAGCAGTTACAGACCGATTAATGAAAAACTGTTTTTT. This translates into CASSYRPINEKLFF.

This chain connects TRBV27 to TRBJ1-5; D is unresolved. Trimming cost V 4 bases and J 2 bases, with 12 bases left between them. Germline-derived CDR1 and CDR2 are MNHEY and SMNVEV (reference sequence). The CDR3 runs 15 residues. The CDR3 DNA sequence: TGTGCCAGCAGTTCTTCAGGTTTGGGCAATCAGCCCCAGCATTTT. This codes for CASSSSGLGNQPQHF.

This rearrangement joins TRBV14 to TRBJ1-2; a weak D match, TRBD1 (5 bases). CDR1 SGHDN and CDR2 FVKESK come from the germline V gene. The CDR3 totals 14 residues. Trimming took off 0 bases at V and 4 bases at J, with 9 bases between the two ends. The CDR3 protein is CASSQDQGGYGYTF. The CDR3 nucleotides are TGTGCCAGCAGCCAAGATCAGGGAGGCTATGGCTACACCTTC.

The chain recombines TRBV27 with TRBJ2-3; D possibly corresponds to TRBD1 (6 bases). The CDR3 spans 17 residues. CDR1 is MNHEY and CDR2 is SMNVEV in the germline V gene (reference sequence). The V end was cut by 7 bases, the J end by 2 bases, with 22 bases between. CDR3 DNA sequence: TGTGCCAGCACCTCCCGGGCAGGGGCCGCGTTCACAGATACGCAGTATTTT. It codes for CASTSRAGAAFTDTQYF.

V is TRBV9 and J is TRBJ2-2; tentatively, D is TRBD1 (6 bases). The germline V gene encodes CDR1 SGDLS and CDR2 YYNGEE. Trimming took 5 bases from V and 2 from J, leaving 7 bases between them. The CDR3 contains 13 residues. This CDR3 reads CASRGQNTGELFF. In DNA, the CDR3 is TGTGCCAGCAGGGGACAAAACACCGGGGAGCTGTTTTTT.

The V gene is TRBV6-6, the J gene TRBJ1-3; D unclear. Trimming cost V 9 bases and J 0 bases, with 3 bases left between them. CDR3 size: 11 residues. Germline CDR1 MNHNY, CDR2 SVGAGI (reference sequence). The CDR3 nucleotides are TGTGCCAGTGTCTCTGGAAACACCATATATTTT. Translation gives CASVSGNTIYF.

This rearrangement joins TRBV9 to TRBJ2-6; D is unresolved. Deletions cut 0 bases from V and 0 bases from J, with 10 bases between. Germline V gene lookup returns CDR1 SGDLS and CDR2 YYNGEE. The CDR3 is made up of 17 amino acids. The CDR3 DNA reads as TGTGCCAGCAGCGTAGATCCGCGCAACTCTGGGGCCAACGTCCTGACTTTC. Amino acid sequence: CASSVDPRNSGANVLTF.

The CDR3 region has the DNA TGTGCCAGCAGTAGATTTTCCCAACGGGACAGGGCGGTCGGCTACACCTTC. The encoded protein is CASSRFSQRDRAVGYTF. V usage is TRBV27 and J usage is TRBJ1-2; 9 bases line up with TRBD1. In germline, CDR1 is MNHEY, CDR2 SMNVEV (reference sequence). V lost 5 bases to trimming and J lost 8 bases; unmatched junction nucleotides: 18. The CDR3 totals 17 residues.

The chain couples TRBV7-9 to TRBJ1-4; unclear D gene. This CDR3 has 12 residues. Trimming took off 11 bases at V and 7 bases at J, with 14 bases between the two ends. In germline, CDR1 is SEHNR, CDR2 FQNEAQ (reference sequence). The DNA for the CDR3 is TGTGCCGGTCGCAAAGGGCGTGAAAAACTGTTTTTT. As protein: CAGRKGREKLFF.

This chain connects TRBV5-1 to TRBJ2-5; D is undetermined. V lost 6 bases to trimming and J lost 1 base, with 10 bases between them. CDR1 SGHRS and CDR2 YFSETQ come from the germline V gene. This CDR3 has 13 residues. The CDR3 loop is CASKNSPQETQYF. CDR3 DNA sequence: TGCGCCAGCAAGAACAGTCCCCAAGAGACCCAGTACTTC.

The V gene is TRBV11-2, the J gene TRBJ2-7, with TRBD1 matching 8 bases. The CDR3 is 16 residues long. Per the germline V gene, CDR1 is SGHAT and CDR2 is FQNNGV. With V trimmed by 5 bases and J by 2 bases, 11 bases remained unmatched. The CDR3 reads CASSGYRGSLPYEQYF. DNA for the CDR3: TGTGCCAGCAGCGGCTACAGGGGGAGTCTTCCCTACGAGCAGTACTTC.

The chain links TRBV9 to TRBJ2-1, with 7 bases aligning to TRBD2. CDR3 length: 15 residues. Unmatched junction bases numbered 6, after V lost 4 bases and J lost 2 bases. The V gene's germline CDR1 is SGDLS and CDR2 YYNGEE. CDR3 sequence reads: CASSPSGGPYNEQFF. DNA of the CDR3: TGTGCCAGCAGCCCCTCGGGAGGACCCTACAATGAGCAGTTCTTC.

This chain joins TRBV19 and TRBJ1-5; the match to TRBD1 covers 10 bases. This CDR3 region has 13 residues. Germline V CDR1 and CDR2: LNHDA, SQIVND (reference sequence). J gave up 11 bases and V 4 bases, and 5 bases lay outside the gene matches. For the CDR3, the DNA is TGTGCCAGTAGTACCGAGGGACAGGGGACCCAGCATTTT. Its translation: CASSTEGQGTQHF. The variable domain in full, completed from reference TRBV19 and TRBJ1-5, reads DGGITQSPKYLFRKEGQNVTLSCEQNLNHDAMYWYRQDPGQGLRLIYYSQIVNDFQKGDIAEGYSVSREKKESFPLTVTSAQKNPTAFYLCASSTEGQGTQHFGDGTRLSIL.

This rearrangement joins TRBV19 to TRBJ1-5; 11 bases are a match to TRBD1. Germline loops: CDR1 LNHDA, CDR2 SQIVND (reference sequence). The CDR3 is 15 residues long. With 3 bases clipped from V and 6 bases from J, the junction kept 4 bases outside the gene matches. As DNA, the CDR3 is TGTGCCAGTAGTATCCCGGGACAGGGGGGTCAGCCCCAGCATTTT. Its protein product is CASSIPGQGGQPQHF.

This clone was seen just once. V usage is TRBV9 and J usage is TRBJ1-1; D may be TRBD1 (5 bases). The germline gives CDR1 SGDLS, CDR2 YYNGEE. The germline V and J ends were trimmed by 0 bases and 2 bases, with 8 bases remaining between them. The CDR3 extends over 14 amino acids. The CDR3 here is CASSVGGPNTEAFF. The CDR3 region has the DNA TGTGCCAGCAGCGTAGGGGGCCCTAACACTGAAGCTTTCTTT.

A few counts support this clone. The gene calls are TRBV19 and TRBJ1-2; D is possibly TRBD1 (5 bases). CDR3 length equals 13 residues. Per germline, CDR1 LNHDA and CDR2 SQIVND (reference sequence). V lost 5 bases to trimming and J lost 8 bases, with 15 bases between them. CDR3 DNA: TGTGCCAGTAGTCCCGGGGCCCCAGGAGGCTACACCTTC. This codes for CASSPGAPGGYTF. Filled out from reference TRBV19 and TRBJ1-2, the complete variable domain reads DGGITQSPKYLFRKEGQNVTLSCEQNLNHDAMYWYRQDPGQGLRLIYYSQIVNDFQKGDIAEGYSVSREKKESFPLTVTSAQKNPTAFYLCASSPGAPGGYTFGSGTRLTVV.

This clone was seen a single time. This chain joins TRBV27 and TRBJ1-1; 7 bases map to TRBD1. V shed 7 bases and J 4 bases; nucleotides not matched to a gene: 9. Germline assignment: CDR1 MNHEY and CDR2 SMNVEV (reference sequence). This CDR3 has 14 residues. The DNA for the CDR3 is TGTGCCAGCACCAGAAGGGGGCCGGGCACTGAAGCTTTCTTT. Its translation is CASTRRGPGTEAFF.

This clone showed up just once. This chain links TRBV7-3 with TRBJ2-1, with D maybe TRBD2 (5 bases). V was shortened by 5 bases and J by 0 bases, with 11 bases between the two germline ends. The V gene's germline CDR1 is SGHTA and CDR2 FQGTGA. CDR3 length: 15 amino acids. The CDR3: CASSLAFGSYNEQFF. In DNA, the CDR3 is TGTGCCAGCAGCCTAGCTTTCGGCTCCTACAATGAGCAGTTCTTC.

This rearrangement joins TRBV2 to TRBJ2-1, with D possibly TRBD2 on 7 matching bases. V dropped 6 bases and J dropped 0 bases, with 12 bases sitting between them. This CDR3 is 15 amino acids long. Germline loops: CDR1 SNHLY, CDR2 FYNNEI. The CDR3 DNA is TGTGCCAGCAGGCGGGGGACACCCTCCTACAATGAGCAGTTCTTC. This encodes CASRRGTPSYNEQFF. Full variable domain (remainder filled in from reference TRBV2 and TRBJ2-1): EPEVTQTPSHQVTQMGQEVILRCVPISNHLYFYWYRQILGQKVEFLVSFYNNEISEKSEIFDDQFSVERPDGSNFTLKIRSTKLEDSAMYFCASRRGTPSYNEQFFGPGTRLTVL.

This chain links TRBV2 with TRBJ1-2; D may be TRBD1 (6 bases). V shed 7 bases and J shed 7 bases, with 22 bases lying between them. CDR1 is SNHLY and CDR2 is FYNNEI in the germline V gene. The CDR3 is 15 residues long. CDR3 bases: TGTGCCAGCACCAAGGGGTTAGGGGGATTCGTTGGCTACACCTTC. Encoded protein: CASTKGLGGFVGYTF.

CDR3 bases: TGTGCCAGCAGCTCCCTCGGGGACAGGGGGGCTTCTAAAGCTTTCTTT. Amino acid sequence: CASSSLGDRGASKAFF. The gene calls are TRBV7-9 and TRBJ1-1; 11 nucleotides line up with TRBD1. This CDR3 contains 16 residues. V lost 4 bases, J lost 9 bases, and 13 bases stayed unmatched. Germline V gene data show CDR1 as SEHNR and CDR2 as FQNEAQ (reference sequence).

This sequence joins TRBV6-5 and TRBJ2-2; 10 nucleotides match TRBD1. V gave up 2 bases and J gave up 3 bases; unmatched junction bases: 3. The CDR3 is 16 amino acids. Germline-derived CDR1 and CDR2 are MNHEY and SVGAGI. In DNA form, the CDR3 reads TGTGCCAGCAGTTACCGGGGACAGGGGCACACCGGGGAGCTGTTTTTT. Its protein is CASSYRGQGHTGELFF.

V usage is TRBV19 and J usage is TRBJ1-2, with 8 bases lining up with TRBD1. J gave up 8 bases and V 1 base, and 12 bases lay outside the gene matches. This CDR3 has 16 residues. CDR1 LNHDA and CDR2 SQIVND come from the germline V gene (reference sequence). The CDR3 DNA reads as TGTGCCAGTAGTATAGGGACAGGGAGTACGCGTTACGGCTACACCTTC. Its translation: CASSIGTGSTRYGYTF.

This clone has more than one count but fewer than ten. The gene calls are TRBV5-5 and TRBJ2-2; D is uncertain. The CDR3 is 12 residues long. CDR1 is SGHKS and CDR2 is YYEKEE in the germline V gene (reference sequence). Trimming removed 1 base from V and 4 bases from J, with 2 bases in between. The CDR3 DNA sequence: TGTGCCAGCAGCTTGTCCACCGGGGAGCTGTTTTTT. This codes for CASSLSTGELFF.

The J gene is TRBJ2-2, the V gene TRBV7-3, with 8 bases aligning to TRBD1. The CDR3 is made up of 14 amino acids. CDR1 and CDR2 from the germline V gene are SGHTA and FQGTGA. The junction had 8 bases not matched to a gene; V was cut back by 5 bases and J by 9 bases. The CDR3 sequence: CASSPRDRPWELFF. The CDR3 coding sequence is TGTGCCAGCAGCCCCCGGGACAGGCCTTGGGAGCTGTTTTTT.

The chain joins TRBV28 to TRBJ2-7, with 9 bases lining up with TRBD1. The V and J ends lost 8 bases and 1 base, in that order; junction bases with no gene match: 6. The CDR3 contains 14 residues. The germline V gene encodes CDR1 MDHEN and CDR2 SYDVKM. The CDR3 nucleotides read TGTGCCAGCGGCCGGGACAGGGAATCCTACGAGCAGTACGTC. Its translation: CASGRDRESYEQYV.